The 10 T cell receptor beta chains in this list originate from one sample, sequenced in a study of T-cell memory formation after mild COVID-19. One entry per CDR3 protein results from TCRdb running MiXCR on the 5' RACE reads. In the table there are around 110,000 distinct CDR3 sequences, over 15% of which are singletons. The specimen was PBMCs or a T cell subset sorted from them (not recorded which). The receptors were sampled from an adult woman who had mild COVID-19 (a few samples of this study predate the infection). Cell type and time point are not known.

This clonotype was observed a few times. The V call is TRBV7-3, the J call TRBJ2-3, with TRBD1 matching 10 bases. The CDR3 has 18 amino acids. Germline trimming cut 1 base from V and 3 bases from J; bases unmatched to any gene: 10. Germline values: CDR1 SGHTA, CDR2 FQGTGA. The CDR3 coding sequence is TGTGCCAGCAGCTTAAATGCAGTCGGGACAGGGGAAACAGATACGCAGTATTTT. This translates into CASSLNAVGTGETDTQYF. The full variable domain, rest sourced from reference TRBV7-3 and TRBJ2-3, is GAGVSQTPSNKVTEKGKYVELRCDPISGHTALYWYRQSLGQGPEFLIYFQGTGAADDSGLPNDRFFAVRPEGSVSTLKIQRTERGDSAVYLCASSLNAVGTGETDTQYFGPGTRLTVL.

This clonotype showed up just once. The genes are TRBV5-8 and TRBJ2-7, with D perhaps being TRBD1 or TRBD2 (5 bases each). Germline CDR1 is SGHTS and CDR2 is YDEGEE. The CDR3 totals 14 residues. The germline V and J ends were trimmed by 5 bases and 0 bases, with 12 bases remaining between them. CDR3 in amino acids: CASRLRGSSYEQYF. The CDR3, as DNA: TGTGCCAGCAGGTTGAGGGGAAGCTCCTACGAGCAGTACTTC.

The chain links TRBV6-5 to TRBJ1-1; D is uncertain. Germline-derived CDR1 and CDR2 are MNHEY and SVGAGI. This CDR3 comprises 12 residues. V lost 6 bases to trimming and J lost 3 bases, with 8 bases between them. CDR3: CASSQRDTEAFF. The CDR3 DNA is TGTGCCAGCAGCCAGAGGGACACTGAAGCTTTCTTT.

In its sample, this clonotype was seen many times. DNA for the CDR3: TGCAGCGCCCTAACGGACAATAGCGGAGTGACCGGGGAGCTGTTTTTT. This codes for CSALTDNSGVTGELFF. The chain is built from TRBV29-1 and TRBJ2-2, with D tentatively TRBD2 (6 bases). The CDR3 length is 16 residues. Per the germline V gene, CDR1 is SQVTM and CDR2 is ANQGSEA. Trimming took 7 bases from V and 5 from J, leaving 23 bases between them.

There are a few counts of this clonotype. The genes are TRBV7-9 and TRBJ2-1; perhaps TRBD1 as D (7 bases). Trimming took off 7 bases at V and 10 bases at J, with 17 bases between the two ends. Germline loops: CDR1 SEHNR, CDR2 FQNEAQ (reference sequence). The CDR3 consists of 13 residues. CDR3 residues: CASTAPGGIEQFF. DNA of the CDR3: TGTGCCAGCACCGCACCAGGGGGGATCGAGCAGTTCTTC.

The chain recombines TRBV7-8 with TRBJ2-7; 10 bases match TRBD2. The CDR3 length is 15 residues. The V segment lost 5 bases and the J segment 0 bases; nucleotides outside the gene matches: 4. CDR1 SGHVS and CDR2 FQNEAQ come from the germline V gene. The CDR3 loop reads CASSPLAGGSYEQYF. DNA for the CDR3: TGTGCCAGCAGCCCTTTAGCGGGAGGCTCCTACGAGCAGTACTTC. The complete variable domain, with remaining parts taken from reference TRBV7-8 and TRBJ2-7, reads GAGVSQSPRYKVAKRGQDVALRCDPISGHVSLFWYQQALGQGPEFLTYFQNEAQLDKSGLPSDRFFAERPEGSVSTLKIQRTQQEDSAVYLCASSPLAGGSYEQYFGPGTRLTVT.

The chain recombines TRBV7-9 with TRBJ2-7; no clear D gene. The CDR3 is 14 residues long. V lost 3 bases and J 5 bases, leaving 14 bases between the germline ends. Germline-derived CDR1 and CDR2 are SEHNR and FQNEAQ (reference sequence). In DNA, the CDR3 is TGTGCCAGCAGCTTTACTATGCGTCCAGACGAGCAGTACTTC. It specifies CASSFTMRPDEQYF.

This chain connects TRBV19 to TRBJ2-3; D unresolved. This CDR3 has 14 amino acids. The germline V and J ends were trimmed by 9 bases and 2 bases, with 15 bases remaining between them. The germline CDR1 and CDR2 sequences are LNHDA and SQIVND (reference sequence). The CDR3 DNA reads as TGTGCCAGCGCGATGGGTCCCCTCACAGATACGCAGTATTTT. Translated, it gives CASAMGPLTDTQYF.

This clonotype was picked up a small number of times. The chain carries TRBV6-5 and TRBJ2-2; 7 nucleotides match TRBD1. The CDR3 contains 14 residues. Per the germline V gene, CDR1 is MNHEY and CDR2 is SVGAGI. With V trimmed by 4 bases and J by 1 base, 0 bases remained unmatched. CDR3 nucleotide sequence: TGTGCCAGCAGTTGGGACAGGAACACCGGGGAGCTGTTTTTT. Protein: CASSWDRNTGELFF.

This clonotype was seen only once. J is TRBJ2-7 and V is TRBV20-1; 10 bases match TRBD1. The J segment lost 4 bases and the V segment lost 5 bases, leaving 8 bases of the junction unmatched. The CDR3 covers 14 residues. Germline V gives CDR1 DFQATT, CDR2 SNEGSKA (reference sequence). CDR3 coding DNA: TGCAGTGCTCCAGGCCGGGACAGGGGATACGAGCAGTACTTC. It yields the protein CSAPGRDRGYEQYF.